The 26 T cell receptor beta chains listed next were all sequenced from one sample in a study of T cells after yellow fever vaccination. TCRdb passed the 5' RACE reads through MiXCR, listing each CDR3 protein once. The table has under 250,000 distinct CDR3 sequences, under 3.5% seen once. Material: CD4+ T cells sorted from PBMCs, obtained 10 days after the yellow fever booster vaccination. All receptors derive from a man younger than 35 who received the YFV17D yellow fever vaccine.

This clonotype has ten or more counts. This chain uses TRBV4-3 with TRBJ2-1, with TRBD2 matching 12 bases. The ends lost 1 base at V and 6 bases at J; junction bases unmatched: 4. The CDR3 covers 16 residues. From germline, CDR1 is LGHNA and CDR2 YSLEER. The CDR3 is CASSQGPSGGANEQFF. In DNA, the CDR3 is TGCGCCAGCAGCCAAGGGCCTAGCGGGGGGGCCAATGAGCAGTTCTTC.

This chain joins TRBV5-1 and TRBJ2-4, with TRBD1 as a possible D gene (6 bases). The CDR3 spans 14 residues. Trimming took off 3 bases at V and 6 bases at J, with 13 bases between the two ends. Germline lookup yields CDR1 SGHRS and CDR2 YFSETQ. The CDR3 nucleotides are TGCGCCAGCAGCTCCATGGGGGCCGTAAACATTCAGTACTTC. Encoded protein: CASSSMGAVNIQYF. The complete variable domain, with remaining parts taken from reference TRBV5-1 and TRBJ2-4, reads KAGVTQTPRYLIKTRGQQVTLSCSPISGHRSVSWYQQTPGQGLQFLFEYFSETQRNKGNFPGRFSGRQFSNSRSEMNVSTLELGDSALYLCASSSMGAVNIQYFGAGTRLSVL.

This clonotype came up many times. Here the CDR3 reads CASKRGFDSPLHF. In nucleotides, the CDR3 is TGTGCCAGCAAAAGGGGCTTCGATTCACCCCTCCACTTT. The chain couples TRBV7-9 to TRBJ1-6; D might be TRBD1 (5 bases). The ends were cut back, 7 bases at V and 8 bases at J, with 12 bases in the middle. Germline-derived CDR1 and CDR2 are SEHNR and FQNEAQ (reference sequence). CDR3 length equals 13 residues.

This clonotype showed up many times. CDR3 coding DNA: TGCAGGGTTGGGACTCCCGAGGGGGAAGCTTTCTTT. Translated: CRVGTPEGEAFF. The chain is built from TRBV20-1 and TRBJ1-1, with a weak D call TRBD1 (5 bases). Germline lookup yields CDR1 DFQATT and CDR2 SNEGSKA (reference sequence). The CDR3 contains 12 residues.

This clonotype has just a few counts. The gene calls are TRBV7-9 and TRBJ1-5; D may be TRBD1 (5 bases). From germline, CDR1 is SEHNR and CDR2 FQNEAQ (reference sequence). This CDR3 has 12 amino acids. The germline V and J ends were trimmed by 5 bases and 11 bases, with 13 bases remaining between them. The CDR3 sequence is CASSPQVGAQHF. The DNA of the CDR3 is TGTGCCAGCAGCCCCCAGGTGGGGGCCCAGCATTTT.

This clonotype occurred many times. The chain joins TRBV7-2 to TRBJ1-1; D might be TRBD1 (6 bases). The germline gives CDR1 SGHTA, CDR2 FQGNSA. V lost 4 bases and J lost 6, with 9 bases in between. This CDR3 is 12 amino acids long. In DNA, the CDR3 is TGTGCCAGCAGCTGGGACACGTCTGAAGCTTTCTTT. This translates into CASSWDTSEAFF.

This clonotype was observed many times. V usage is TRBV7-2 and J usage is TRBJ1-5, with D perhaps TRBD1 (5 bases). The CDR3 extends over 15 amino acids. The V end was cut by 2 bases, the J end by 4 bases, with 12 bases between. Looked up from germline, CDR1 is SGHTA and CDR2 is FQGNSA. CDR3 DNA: TGTGCCAGCAGCTTAATTTGGACACCAAATCAGCCCCAGCATTTT. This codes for CASSLIWTPNQPQHF.

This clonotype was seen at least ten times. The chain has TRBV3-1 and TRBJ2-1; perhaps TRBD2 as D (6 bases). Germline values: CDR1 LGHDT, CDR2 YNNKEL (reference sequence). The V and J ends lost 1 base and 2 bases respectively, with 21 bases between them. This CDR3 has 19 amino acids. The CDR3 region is CASSQGAGLQRRPYNEQFF. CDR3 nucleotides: TGTGCCAGCAGCCAAGGTGCGGGACTCCAACGGCGCCCCTACAATGAGCAGTTCTTC.

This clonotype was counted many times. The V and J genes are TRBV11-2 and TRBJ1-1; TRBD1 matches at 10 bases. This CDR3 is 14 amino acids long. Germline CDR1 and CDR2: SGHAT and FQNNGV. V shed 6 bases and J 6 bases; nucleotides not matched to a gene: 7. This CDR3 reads CASRPPGQGSEAFF. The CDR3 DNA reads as TGTGCCAGCAGGCCACCGGGACAGGGGTCTGAAGCTTTCTTT.

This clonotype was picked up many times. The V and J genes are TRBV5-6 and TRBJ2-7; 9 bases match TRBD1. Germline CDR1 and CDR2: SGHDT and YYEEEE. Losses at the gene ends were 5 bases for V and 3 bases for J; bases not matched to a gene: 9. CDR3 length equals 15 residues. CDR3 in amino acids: CASSYRGLKLYEQYV. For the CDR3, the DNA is TGTGCCAGCAGTTACAGGGGGCTTAAACTCTACGAGCAGTACGTC.

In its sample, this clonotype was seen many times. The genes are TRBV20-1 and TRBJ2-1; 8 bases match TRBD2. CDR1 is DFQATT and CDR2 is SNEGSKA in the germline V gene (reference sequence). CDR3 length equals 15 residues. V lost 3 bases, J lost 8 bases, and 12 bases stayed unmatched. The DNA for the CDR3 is TGCAGTGCTAGTCGGTCCAGCGGGGGTTGGGATGAGCAGTTCTTC. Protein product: CSASRSSGGWDEQFF.

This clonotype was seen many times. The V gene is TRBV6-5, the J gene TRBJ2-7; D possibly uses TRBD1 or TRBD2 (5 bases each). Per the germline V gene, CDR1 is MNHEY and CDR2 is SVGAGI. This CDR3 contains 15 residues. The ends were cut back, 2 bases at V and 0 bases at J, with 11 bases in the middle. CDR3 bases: TGTGCCAGCAGTTACCGGGGACCAAGCTCCTACGAGCAGTACTTC. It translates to CASSYRGPSSYEQYF.

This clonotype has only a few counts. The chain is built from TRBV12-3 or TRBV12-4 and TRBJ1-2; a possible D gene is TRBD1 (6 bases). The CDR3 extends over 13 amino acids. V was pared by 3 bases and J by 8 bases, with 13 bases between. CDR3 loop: CASSFGQRTGYTF. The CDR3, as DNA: TGTGCCAGCAGTTTCGGACAGCGTACCGGCTACACCTTC.

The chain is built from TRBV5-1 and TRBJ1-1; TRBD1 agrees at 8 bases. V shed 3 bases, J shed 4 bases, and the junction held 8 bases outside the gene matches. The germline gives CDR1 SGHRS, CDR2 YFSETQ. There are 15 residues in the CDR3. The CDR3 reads CASSSLSGQGTEAFF. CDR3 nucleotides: TGCGCCAGCAGCTCCCTCTCTGGACAGGGCACTGAAGCTTTCTTT.

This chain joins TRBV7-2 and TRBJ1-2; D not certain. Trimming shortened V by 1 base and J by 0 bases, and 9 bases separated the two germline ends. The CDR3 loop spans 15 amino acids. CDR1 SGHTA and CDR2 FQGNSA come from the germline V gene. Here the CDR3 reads CASSLVSTANYGYTF. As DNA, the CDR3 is TGTGCCAGCAGCTTAGTGTCCACAGCTAACTATGGCTACACCTTC.

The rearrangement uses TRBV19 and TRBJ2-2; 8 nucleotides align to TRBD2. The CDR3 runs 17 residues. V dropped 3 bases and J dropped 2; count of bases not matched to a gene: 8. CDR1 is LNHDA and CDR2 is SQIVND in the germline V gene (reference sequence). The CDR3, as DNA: TGTGCCAGTAGTATCCTTGGCGGGGGGCCTAACACCGGGGAGCTGTTTTTT. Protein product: CASSILGGGPNTGELFF.

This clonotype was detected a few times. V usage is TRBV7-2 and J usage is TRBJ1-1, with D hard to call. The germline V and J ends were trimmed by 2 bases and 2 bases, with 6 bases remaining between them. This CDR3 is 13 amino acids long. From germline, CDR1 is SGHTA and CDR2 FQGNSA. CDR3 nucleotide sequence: TGTGCCAGCAGCTTAACGATCAACACTGAAGCTTTCTTT. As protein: CASSLTINTEAFF. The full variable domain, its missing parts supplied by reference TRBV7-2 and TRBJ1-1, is GAGVSQSPSNKVTEKGKDVELRCDPISGHTALYWYRQSLGQGLEFLIYFQGNSAPDKSGLPSDRFSAERTGGSVSTLTIQRTQQEDSAVYLCASSLTINTEAFFGQGTRLTVV.

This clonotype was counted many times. The CDR3 spells CASSRPSGNTGELFF. DNA for the CDR3: TGTGCCAGCAGCCGTCCTAGCGGGAACACCGGGGAGCTGTTTTTT. The rearrangement links TRBV7-9 to TRBJ2-2, with 7 nucleotides matching TRBD2. The V gene end was trimmed by 5 bases and the J gene end by 1 base; junction bases not matched to a gene: 4. Germline CDR1 and CDR2: SEHNR and FQNEAQ (reference sequence). CDR3 length equals 15 residues. Drawing the rest from reference TRBV7-9 and TRBJ2-2, the complete variable domain is DTGVSQNPRHKITKRGQNVTFRCDPISEHNRLYWYRQTLGQGPEFLTYFQNEAQLEKSRLLSDRFSAERPKGSFSTLEIQRTEQGDSAMYLCASSRPSGNTGELFFGEGSRLTVL.

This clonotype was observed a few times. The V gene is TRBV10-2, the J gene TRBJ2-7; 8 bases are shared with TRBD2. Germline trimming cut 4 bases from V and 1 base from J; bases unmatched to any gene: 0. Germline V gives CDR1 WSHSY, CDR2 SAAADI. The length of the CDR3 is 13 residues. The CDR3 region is CASSASGSYEQYF. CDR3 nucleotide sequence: TGCGCCAGCAGTGCTAGCGGGTCCTACGAGCAGTACTTC.

This CDR3 reads CASSRYDRGDQPQHF. CDR3 nucleotide sequence: TGTGCCAGCAGTCGATATGACAGGGGTGATCAGCCCCAGCATTTT. The chain combines TRBV12-3 or TRBV12-4 with TRBJ1-5; TRBD1 matches 8 bases. The CDR3 runs 15 residues. The V segment lost 5 bases and the J segment 5 bases; nucleotides outside the gene matches: 8.

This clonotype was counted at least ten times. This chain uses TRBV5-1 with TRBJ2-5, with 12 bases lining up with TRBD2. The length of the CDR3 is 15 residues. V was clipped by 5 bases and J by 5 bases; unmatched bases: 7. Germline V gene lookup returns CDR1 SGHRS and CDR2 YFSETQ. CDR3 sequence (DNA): TGCGCCAGCAGTACCGCGACTAGCGGGGGTGAGACCCAGTACTTC. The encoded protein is CASSTATSGGETQYF.

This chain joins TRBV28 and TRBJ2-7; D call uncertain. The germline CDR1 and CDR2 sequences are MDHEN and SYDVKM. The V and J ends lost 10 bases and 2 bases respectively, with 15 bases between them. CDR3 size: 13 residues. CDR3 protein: CATRSLAPYEQYV. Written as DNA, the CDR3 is TGTGCCACCAGATCCTTGGCACCCTACGAGCAGTACGTC.

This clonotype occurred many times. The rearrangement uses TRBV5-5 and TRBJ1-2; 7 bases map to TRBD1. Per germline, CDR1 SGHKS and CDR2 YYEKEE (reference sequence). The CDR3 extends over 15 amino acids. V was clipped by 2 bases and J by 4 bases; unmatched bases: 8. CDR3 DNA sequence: TGTGCCAGCAGCTTAAGACAGGGACTTGTCTATGGCTACACCTTC. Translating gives CASSLRQGLVYGYTF.

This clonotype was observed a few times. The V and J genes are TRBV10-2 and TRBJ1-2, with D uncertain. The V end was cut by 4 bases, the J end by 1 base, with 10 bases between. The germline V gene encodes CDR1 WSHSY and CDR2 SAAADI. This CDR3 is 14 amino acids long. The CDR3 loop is CASSGTENNYGYTF. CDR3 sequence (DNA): TGCGCCAGCAGTGGGACGGAGAATAACTATGGCTACACCTTC.

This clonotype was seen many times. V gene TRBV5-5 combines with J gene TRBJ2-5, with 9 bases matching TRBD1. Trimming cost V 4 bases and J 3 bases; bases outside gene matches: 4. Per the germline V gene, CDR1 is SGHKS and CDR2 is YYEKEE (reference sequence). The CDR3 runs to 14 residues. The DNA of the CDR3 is TGTGCCAGCAGCCTGGGACAGGGTGAAGAGACCCAGTACTTC. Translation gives CASSLGQGEETQYF. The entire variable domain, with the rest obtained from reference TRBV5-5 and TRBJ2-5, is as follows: DAGVTQSPTHLIKTRGQQVTLRCSPISGHKSVSWYQQVLGQGPQFIFQYYEKEERGRGNFPDRFSARQFPNYSSELNVNALLLGDSALYLCASSLGQGEETQYFGPGTRLLVL.

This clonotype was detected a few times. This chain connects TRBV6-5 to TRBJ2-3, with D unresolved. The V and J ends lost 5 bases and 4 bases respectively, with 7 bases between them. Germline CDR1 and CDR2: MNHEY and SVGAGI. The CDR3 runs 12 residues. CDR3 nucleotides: TGTGCCAGCAGTCCGACCTCAGATACGCAGTATTTT. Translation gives CASSPTSDTQYF.